Below, 24 T cell receptor beta chains from the same sample are listed, as sequenced in a study of T cell repertoires in aging, cancer and after chemotherapy. The template was genomic DNA from peripheral blood, not RNA. A mixed TRB-A/B primer pool amplified rearranged TRB by multiplex touch-down PCR. TCRdb ran MiXCR on the multiplex PCR reads and lists one entry per CDR3 protein. The sample lists approximately 20,000 distinct CDR3 sequences, 37% occurring once. Sequenced input: blood. The receptors here all came from a human donor with a solid tumor.

This clonotype was seen more than once but under ten times. The genes are TRBV27 and TRBJ2-3; 13 positions agree with TRBD2. V trimming: 5 bases; J trimming: 5 bases; junction bases outside the gene matches: 7. Germline loops: CDR1 MNHEY, CDR2 SMNVEV (reference sequence). The CDR3 consists of 16 residues. CDR3 in amino acids: CASSLGTSGTRDTQYF. Here the CDR3 DNA reads TGTGCCAGCAGTCTCGGGACTAGCGGGACAAGAGATACGCAGTATTTT.

A few counts support this clonotype. This chain links TRBV11-2 with TRBJ1-3; D call uncertain. The germline CDR1 and CDR2 sequences are SGHAT and FQNNGV. The CDR3 has 14 amino acids. V gave up 5 bases and J gave up 0 bases, with 8 bases separating them. For the CDR3, the DNA is TGTGCCAGCAGCAGATATACCTCTGGAAACACCATATATTTT. It encodes CASSRYTSGNTIYF. Together with reference TRBV11-2 and TRBJ1-3, the CDR3 gives the full variable domain: EAGVAQSPRYKIIEKRQSVAFWCNPISGHATLYWYQQILGQGPKLLIQFQNNGVVDDSQLPKDRFSAERLKGVDSTLKIQPAKLEDSAVYLCASSRYTSGNTIYFGEGSWLTVV.

The rearrangement joins TRBV6-1 to TRBJ2-2, with D maybe TRBD1 (6 bases). V was clipped by 4 bases and J by 5 bases, with 14 bases between them. The CDR3 has 15 amino acids. The V gene's germline CDR1 is MNHNS and CDR2 SASEGT. The CDR3 DNA is TGTGCCAGCAGTGTCTCAGGGGATGGGACCGGGGAGCTGTTTTTT. Protein product: CASSVSGDGTGELFF.

The CDR3 DNA reads TGTGCCAGCAGCTTACGGGACGGCTCTGAAGCTTTCTTT. It codes for CASSLRDGSEAFF. V is TRBV11-2 and J is TRBJ1-1; perhaps TRBD1 as D (5 bases). The V and J ends lost 2 bases and 6 bases respectively, with 10 bases between them. Germline V CDR1 and CDR2: SGHAT, FQNNGV. The CDR3 runs 13 residues.

The rearrangement links TRBV6-2 or TRBV6-3 to TRBJ1-5; 9 bases line up with TRBD1. Germline CDR1 is MNHEY and CDR2 is SVGEGT. The CDR3 runs 15 residues. The trim removed 5 bases at V and 6 bases at J, leaving 8 bases unmatched. The CDR3 nucleotides are TGTGCCAGCAGTACTCCGGGACAGGGAGTTCAGCCCCAGCATTTT. Translated, it gives CASSTPGQGVQPQHF.

This clonotype was observed a few times. Here the CDR3 reads CASSLRVQETQYF. The CDR3 DNA reads as TGTGCCAGCAGCTTAAGGGTGCAAGAGACCCAGTACTTC. This chain uses TRBV7-9 with TRBJ2-5; D is unresolved. The length of the CDR3 is 13 residues. V dropped 2 bases and J dropped 2 bases, with 6 bases sitting between them. Per the germline V gene, CDR1 is SEHNR and CDR2 is FQNEAQ (reference sequence).

The chain links TRBV7-3 to TRBJ1-1; the D is unclear. The CDR3 spans 13 residues. The germline gives CDR1 SGHTA, CDR2 FQGTGA. Trimming removed 5 bases from V and 6 bases from J, with 13 bases in between. The CDR3 sequence is CASSPGNFAEAFF. For the CDR3, the DNA is TGTGCCAGCAGCCCCGGTAATTTCGCTGAAGCTTTCTTT.

This clonotype showed up just once. The V gene is TRBV6-2 or TRBV6-3, the J gene TRBJ1-1; the D is unclear. The V gene lost 6 bases and the J gene lost 2 bases, with 13 bases spanning the gap. The CDR3 runs 14 residues. Per germline, CDR1 MNHEY and CDR2 SVGEGT. CDR3 sequence reads: CASSTTAGNTEAFF. The CDR3 nucleotides are TGTGCCAGCAGCACTACGGCAGGTAACACTGAAGCTTTCTTT.

J is TRBJ2-1 and V is TRBV29-1; D is tentatively TRBD1 or TRBD2 (5 bases each). CDR3 length: 12 residues. Trimming cost V 2 bases and J 6 bases, with 8 bases left between them. Looked up from germline, CDR1 is SQVTM and CDR2 is ANQGSEA. The CDR3 nucleotides read TGCAGCGTTGAAAAGGGGAGCAATGAGCAGTTCTTC. This codes for CSVEKGSNEQFF.

This rearrangement joins TRBV18 to TRBJ2-7, with unresolved D. The V and J ends lost 3 bases and 1 base respectively, with 10 bases between them. The CDR3 runs to 14 residues. Germline assignment: CDR1 KGHSH and CDR2 LQKENI. The CDR3 coding sequence is TGTGCCAGCTCACCCGGGCTGGGTTCCTACGAGCAGTACTTC. Its protein product is CASSPGLGSYEQYF.

This chain joins TRBV5-6 and TRBJ1-1; D possibly corresponds to TRBD1 (6 bases). Germline CDR1 and CDR2: SGHDT and YYEEEE. The CDR3 is made up of 13 amino acids. Trimming shortened V by 2 bases and J by 9 bases, and 14 bases separated the two germline ends. The CDR3 DNA is TGTGCCAGCAGCTTTGGGTTTGGGGGGCAAGCTTTCTTT. It encodes CASSFGFGGQAFF.

The chain has TRBV6-6 and TRBJ2-7; TRBD2 aligns across 10 bases. The junction had 5 bases not matched to a gene; V was cut back by 6 bases and J by 0 bases. Germline loops: CDR1 MNHNY, CDR2 SVGAGI (reference sequence). The CDR3 sequence is 15 residues long. Here the CDR3 DNA reads TGTGCCAGCAGAACTAGCGGGGACTTCTCCTACGAGCAGTACTTC. This sequence encodes CASRTSGDFSYEQYF.

This clonotype is medium-sized in the sample. The chain recombines TRBV18 with TRBJ2-5; 9 nucleotides agree with TRBD2. The J segment lost 5 bases and the V segment lost 2 bases, leaving 3 bases of the junction unmatched. CDR1 KGHSH and CDR2 LQKENI come from the germline V gene. The CDR3 totals 14 residues. CDR3 protein: CASSPRTSVETQYF. As DNA, the CDR3 is TGTGCCAGCTCACCAAGGACTAGCGTGGAGACCCAGTACTTC.

The chain recombines TRBV5-6 with TRBJ2-3, with TRBD2 matching 10 bases. The germline V gene has CDR1 SGHDT and CDR2 YYEEEE. This CDR3 region has 17 residues. V trimming: 7 bases; J trimming: 0 bases; junction bases outside the gene matches: 11. CDR3 sequence: CASLGLAQSPSTDTQYF. The CDR3 nucleotides read TGTGCCAGCTTGGGACTAGCGCAGTCCCCTAGCACAGATACGCAGTATTTT.

This clonotype was seen a few times. The chain employs TRBV6-1 and TRBJ2-7; possibly TRBD2 for D (5 bases). This CDR3 is 13 amino acids long. Trimming stripped 6 bases from V and 7 bases from J, with 16 bases between. Germline V gives CDR1 MNHNS, CDR2 SASEGT. CDR3 DNA sequence: TGTGCCAGCAGCCCCGGGGTTCTATGGGAGCAGTACTTC. Its protein product is CASSPGVLWEQYF.

The rearrangement uses TRBV12-3 or TRBV12-4 and TRBJ2-2, with 14 bases that match TRBD2. V shed 3 bases and J 11 bases; nucleotides not matched to a gene: 8. This CDR3 is built from 16 residues. CDR3 amino acids: CASSFTVTSGGVELFF. CDR3 sequence (DNA): TGTGCCAGCAGTTTTACCGTGACTAGCGGGGGGGTTGAGCTGTTTTTT.

This chain connects TRBV7-6 to TRBJ2-1; 10 bases are shared with TRBD2. The CDR3 covers 15 residues. In germline, CDR1 is SGHVS, CDR2 FNYEAQ. V trimming: 2 bases; J trimming: 9 bases; junction bases outside the gene matches: 7. CDR3 loop: CASSLSSGGAGEQFF. DNA of the CDR3: TGTGCCAGCAGCTTATCCAGCGGGGGGGCCGGTGAGCAGTTCTTC.

The chain has TRBV5-4 and TRBJ2-3, with D perhaps TRBD1 (5 bases). V lost 6 bases to trimming and J lost 0 bases, with 17 bases between them. The V gene's germline CDR1 is SGHNT and CDR2 YYREEE (reference sequence). The CDR3 has 16 residues. CDR3 DNA sequence: TGTGCCAGCACCGTTGACATGACAGATAGCACAGATACGCAGTATTTT. Translated: CASTVDMTDSTDTQYF.

The sample holds one count of this clonotype. This sequence may be a read error, since a much larger clone differs from it by one base. V and J are TRBV5-4 and TRBJ2-7; 14 bases are a match to TRBD2. Germline values: CDR1 SGHNT, CDR2 YYREEE (reference sequence). V gave up 6 bases and J gave up 6 bases; unmatched junction bases: 5. This CDR3 is 14 amino acids long. The CDR3 DNA is TGTGCCAGCATCTTCGGACTAGCGGGAGGCGAGCAGTACTTC. Amino acids: CASIFGLAGGEQYF.

The chain has TRBV5-5 and TRBJ1-5; D remains unclear. The germline CDR1 and CDR2 sequences are SGHKS and YYEKEE (reference sequence). V shed 1 base and J shed 0 bases, with 11 bases lying between them. The CDR3 loop spans 16 amino acids. The CDR3 loop reads CASSLRWGNSNQPQHF. CDR3 coding DNA: TGTGCCAGCAGCTTGCGGTGGGGTAATAGCAATCAGCCCCAGCATTTT.

This clonotype occurred a few times. The CDR3 bases are TGTGCCACCAGCCCGGACAGGGTCTACAATGAGCAGTTCTTC. Protein: CATSPDRVYNEQFF. The chain joins TRBV24-1 to TRBJ2-1; TRBD1 matches at 8 bases. The CDR3 has 14 residues. Germline-derived CDR1 and CDR2 are KGHDR and SFDVKD. Trimming at V came to 7 bases and at J to 3 bases, leaving 4 bases not matched to a gene.

The rearrangement uses TRBV20-1 and TRBJ2-3, with D possibly being TRBD1 (6 bases). Between the trimmed V and J ends, which lost 0 bases and 6 bases, there was a span of 16 bases. This CDR3 region has 15 residues. Germline-derived CDR1 and CDR2 are DFQATT and SNEGSKA (reference sequence). The CDR3 DNA is TGCAGTGCTAGAGATCTACAGGACAGTTTCGATACGCAGTATTTT. It is translated as CSARDLQDSFDTQYF.

The chain joins TRBV6-2 or TRBV6-3 to TRBJ2-1; D might be TRBD1 (6 bases). Trimming shortened V by 7 bases and J by 0 bases, and 16 bases separated the two germline ends. This CDR3 contains 16 residues. The germline V gene has CDR1 MNHEY and CDR2 SVGEGT. The CDR3 loop reads CASTKGTFSSYNEQFF. The DNA of the CDR3 is TGTGCCAGCACCAAGGGGACATTCAGCTCCTACAATGAGCAGTTCTTC.

By sample fraction, this clonotype is medium-sized. The V and J genes are TRBV10-3 and TRBJ1-6, with D hard to call. Germline V gene sequence: CDR1 ENHRY, CDR2 SYGVKD. The CDR3 has 12 residues. Trimming left V 10 bases short and J 15 bases short, with 19 bases between. CDR3 in DNA: TGTGCCACCCAATCGAAGCGGGAGGACCTCCACTTT. This sequence encodes CATQSKREDLHF.